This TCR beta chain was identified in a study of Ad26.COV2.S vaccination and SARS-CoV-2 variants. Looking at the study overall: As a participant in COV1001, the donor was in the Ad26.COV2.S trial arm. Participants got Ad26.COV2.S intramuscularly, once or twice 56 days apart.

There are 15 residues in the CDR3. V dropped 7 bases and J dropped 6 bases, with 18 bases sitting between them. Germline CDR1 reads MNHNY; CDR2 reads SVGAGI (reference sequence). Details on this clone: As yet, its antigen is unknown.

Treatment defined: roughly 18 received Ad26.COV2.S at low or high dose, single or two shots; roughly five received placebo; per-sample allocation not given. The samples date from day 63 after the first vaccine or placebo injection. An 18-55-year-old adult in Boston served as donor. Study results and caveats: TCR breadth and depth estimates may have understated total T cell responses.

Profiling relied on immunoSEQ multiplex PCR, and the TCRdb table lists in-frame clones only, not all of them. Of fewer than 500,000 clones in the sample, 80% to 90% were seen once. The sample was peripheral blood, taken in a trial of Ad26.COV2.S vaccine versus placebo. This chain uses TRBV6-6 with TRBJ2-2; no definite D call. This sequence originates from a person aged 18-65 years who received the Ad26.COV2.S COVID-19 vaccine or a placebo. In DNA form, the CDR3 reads TGTGCCAGCACCCCGATCAGCCACGTATCCGGGGAGCTGTTTTTT. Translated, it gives CASTPISHVSGELFF.